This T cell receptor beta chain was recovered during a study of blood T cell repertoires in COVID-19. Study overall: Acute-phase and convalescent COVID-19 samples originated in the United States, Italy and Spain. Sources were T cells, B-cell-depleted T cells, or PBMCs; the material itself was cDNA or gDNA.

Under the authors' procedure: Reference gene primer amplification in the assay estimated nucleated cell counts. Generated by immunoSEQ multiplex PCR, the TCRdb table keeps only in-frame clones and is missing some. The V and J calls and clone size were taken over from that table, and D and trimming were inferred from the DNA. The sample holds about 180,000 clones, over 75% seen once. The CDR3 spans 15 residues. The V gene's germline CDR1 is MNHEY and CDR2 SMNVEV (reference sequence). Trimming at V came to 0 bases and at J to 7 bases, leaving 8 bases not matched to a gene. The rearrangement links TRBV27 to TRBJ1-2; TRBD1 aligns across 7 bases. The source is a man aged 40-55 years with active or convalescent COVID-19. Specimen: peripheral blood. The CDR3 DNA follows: TGTGCCAGCAGTTTATCGTCCCAGGGGGACCTTGGCTACACCTTC. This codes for CASSLSSQGDLGYTF.